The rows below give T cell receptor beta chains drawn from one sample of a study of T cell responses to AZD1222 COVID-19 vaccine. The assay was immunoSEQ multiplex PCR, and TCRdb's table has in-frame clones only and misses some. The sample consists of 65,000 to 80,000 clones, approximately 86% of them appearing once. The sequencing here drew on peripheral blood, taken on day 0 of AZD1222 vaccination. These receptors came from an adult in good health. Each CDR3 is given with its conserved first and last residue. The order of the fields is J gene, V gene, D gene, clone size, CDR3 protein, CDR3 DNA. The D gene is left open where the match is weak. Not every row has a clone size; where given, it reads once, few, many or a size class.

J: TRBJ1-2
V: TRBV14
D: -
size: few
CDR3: CASSQSNYGYTF
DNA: TGTGCCAGCAGCCAATCTAACTATGGCTACACCTTC

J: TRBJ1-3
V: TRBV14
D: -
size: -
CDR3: CASSQDRDGNTIYF
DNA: TGTGCCAGCAGCCAAGATCGGGATGGAAACACCATATATTTT

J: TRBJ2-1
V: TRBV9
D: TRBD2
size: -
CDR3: CASSVGASGSHEQFF
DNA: TGTGCCAGCAGCGTAGGGGCTAGCGGGAGCCATGAGCAGTTCTTC

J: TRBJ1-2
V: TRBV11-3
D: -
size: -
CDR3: CASSPGIKEADYGYTF
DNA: TGTGCCAGCAGCCCCGGCATCAAGGAAGCGGACTATGGCTACACCTTC

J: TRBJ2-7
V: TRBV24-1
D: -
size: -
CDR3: CATSESGERTYEQYF
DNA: TGTGCCACCAGTGAATCGGGGGAGCGGACCTACGAGCAGTACTTC

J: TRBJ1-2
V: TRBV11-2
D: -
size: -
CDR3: CASSLDVDYGYTF
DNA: TGTGCCAGCAGCTTAGATGTGGACTATGGCTACACCTTC

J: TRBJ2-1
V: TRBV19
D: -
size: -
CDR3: CATQGGTDEQFF
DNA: TGTGCCACCCAAGGGGGGACGGATGAGCAGTTCTTC

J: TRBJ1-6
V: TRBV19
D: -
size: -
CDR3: CASKEGRFPSAGDNSPLHF
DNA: TGTGCCAGTAAGGAGGGGAGATTCCCGAGCGCCGGGGACAATTCACCCCTCCACTTT

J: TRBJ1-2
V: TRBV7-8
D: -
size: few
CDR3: CASSLVEGLGYTF
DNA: TGTGCCAGCAGCTTAGTGGAAGGGCTTGGCTACACCTTC

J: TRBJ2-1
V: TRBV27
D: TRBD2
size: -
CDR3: CASSRMELAGVGEQFF
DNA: TGTGCCAGCAGTCGAATGGAACTAGCGGGAGTCGGTGAGCAGTTCTTC

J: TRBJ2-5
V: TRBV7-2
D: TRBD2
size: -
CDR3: CASSPRRGQETQYF
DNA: TGTGCCAGCAGCCCAAGGCGGGGGCAAGAGACCCAGTACTTC

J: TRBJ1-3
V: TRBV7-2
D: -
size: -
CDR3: CASSLRRASGNTIYF
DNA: TGTGCCAGCAGCTTACGGAGGGCCTCTGGAAACACCATATATTTT

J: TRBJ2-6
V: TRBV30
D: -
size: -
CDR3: CAWSIAARGANVLTF
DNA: TGTGCCTGGAGTATCGCGGCACGCGGGGCCAACGTCCTGACTTTC

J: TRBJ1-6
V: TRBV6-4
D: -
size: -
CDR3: CASLKSRTVHSPLHF
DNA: TGTGCCAGCCTGAAATCCAGGACAGTTCATTCACCCCTCCACTTT

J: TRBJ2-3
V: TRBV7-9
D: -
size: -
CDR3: CASSTQGHSTDTQYF
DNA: TGTGCCAGCAGCACACAGGGTCATAGCACAGATACGCAGTATTTT

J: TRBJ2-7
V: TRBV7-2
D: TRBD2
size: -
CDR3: CASSLELAVRGPHEQYF
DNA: TGTGCCAGCAGCTTAGAACTAGCGGTCAGGGGACCCCACGAGCAGTACTTC

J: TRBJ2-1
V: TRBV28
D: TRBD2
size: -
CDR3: CASSSLGRAQTDEQFF
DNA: TGTGCCAGCAGCTCGCTTGGGAGGGCCCAAACAGATGAGCAGTTCTTC

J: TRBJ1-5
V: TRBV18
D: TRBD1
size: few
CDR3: CASSPNRGLYQPQHF
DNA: TGTGCCAGCTCACCCAACAGGGGTCTCTACCAGCCCCAGCATTTT

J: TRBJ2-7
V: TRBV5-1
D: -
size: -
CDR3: CASRQTTSKYEQYF
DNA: TGCGCCAGCCGACAGACCACCAGTAAGTACGAGCAGTACTTC

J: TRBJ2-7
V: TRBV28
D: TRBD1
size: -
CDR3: CASSEGQGQFLEQYF
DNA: TGTGCCAGCAGTGAGGGACAGGGCCAATTTCTCGAGCAGTACTTC

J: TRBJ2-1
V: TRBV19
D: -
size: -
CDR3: CASSNSLSGYNEQFF
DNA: TGTGCCAGTAGTAACAGCCTATCGGGATACAATGAGCAGTTCTTC

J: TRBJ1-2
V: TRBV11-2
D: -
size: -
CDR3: CASSDLLGRAYGYTF
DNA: TGTGCCAGCAGCGATTTATTAGGCAGGGCCTATGGCTACACCTTC

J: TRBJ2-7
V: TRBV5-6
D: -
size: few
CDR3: CASSQTGFQYEQYF
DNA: TGTGCCAGCAGCCAGACAGGTTTTCAATACGAGCAGTACTTC

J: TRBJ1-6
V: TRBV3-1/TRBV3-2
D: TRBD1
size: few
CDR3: CASSFGQGDSPLHF
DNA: TGTGCCAGCAGCTTCGGACAGGGGGATTCACCCCTCCACTTT

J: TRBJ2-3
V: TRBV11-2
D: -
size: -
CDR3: CASSLVPGEDTQYF
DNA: TGTGCCAGCAGCTTAGTCCCCGGGGAGGATACGCAGTATTTT

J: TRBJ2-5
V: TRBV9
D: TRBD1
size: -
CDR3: CASSVERQGDRETQYF
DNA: TGTGCCAGCAGCGTAGAACGGCAGGGGGACCGAGAGACCCAGTACTTC

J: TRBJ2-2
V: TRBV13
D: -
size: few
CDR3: CASSLEDTGELFF
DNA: TGTGCCAGCAGCTTAGAAGACACCGGGGAGCTGTTTTTT

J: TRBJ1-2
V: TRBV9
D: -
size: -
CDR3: CASSPRVAIKSGYTF
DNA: TGTGCCAGCAGCCCCCGGGTCGCGATAAAGAGCGGCTACACCTTC

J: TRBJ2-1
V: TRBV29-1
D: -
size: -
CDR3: CSVEGVVQFF
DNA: TGCAGCGTTGAAGGGGTGGTGCAGTTCTTC

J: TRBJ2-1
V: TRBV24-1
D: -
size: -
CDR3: CATSDPGAYNEQFF
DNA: TGTGCCACCAGTGATCCCGGGGCCTACAATGAGCAGTTCTTC

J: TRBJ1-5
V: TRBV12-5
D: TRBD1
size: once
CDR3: CASGLQGVRDADQPQHF
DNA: TGTGCTAGTGGTTTACAGGGGGTAAGAGACGCGGATCAGCCCCAGCATTTT

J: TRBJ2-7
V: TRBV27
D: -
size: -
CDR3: CASSSSRSYEQYF
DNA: TGTGCCAGCAGTTCGTCTCGATCCTACGAGCAGTACTTC

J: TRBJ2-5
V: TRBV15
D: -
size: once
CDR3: CATSTQEETQYF
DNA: TGTGCCACCAGCACGCAGGAAGAGACCCAGTACTTC

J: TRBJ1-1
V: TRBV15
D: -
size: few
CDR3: CATSIDTNTEAFF
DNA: TGTGCCACCAGCATAGACACGAACACTGAAGCTTTCTTT

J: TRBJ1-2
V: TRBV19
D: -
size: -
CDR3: CTSSISPTGTYYGYTF
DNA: TGTACCAGTAGTATATCACCTACCGGGACCTACTATGGCTACACCTTC

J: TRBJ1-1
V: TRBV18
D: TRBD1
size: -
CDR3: CASSPRDRATEAFF
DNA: TGTGCCAGCTCACCACGGGACAGGGCCACTGAAGCTTTCTTT

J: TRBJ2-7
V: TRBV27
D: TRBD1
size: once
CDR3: CASSLGTGAPYEQYF
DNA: TGTGCCAGCAGTTTAGGGACAGGGGCCCCATACGAGCAGTACTTC

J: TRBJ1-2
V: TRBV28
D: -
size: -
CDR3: CASSLWGQNYGYTF
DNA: TGTGCCAGCAGTTTATGGGGGCAGAACTATGGCTACACCTTC

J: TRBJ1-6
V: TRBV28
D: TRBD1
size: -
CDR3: CASGTGGLYNSPLHF
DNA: TGTGCCAGCGGGACAGGGGGCCTTTATAATTCACCCCTCCACTTT

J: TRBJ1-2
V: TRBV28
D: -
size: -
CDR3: CASSYGAYGYTF
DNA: TGTGCCAGCAGTTATGGAGCTTATGGCTACACCTTC

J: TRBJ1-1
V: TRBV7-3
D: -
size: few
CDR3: CASSLNPRYAEAFF
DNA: TGTGCCAGCAGCTTAAACCCCCGGTACGCTGAAGCTTTCTTT

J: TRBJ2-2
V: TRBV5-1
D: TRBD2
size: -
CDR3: CASSLAPSGSTGELFF
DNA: TGCGCCAGCAGCTTGGCCCCTAGCGGGAGTACCGGGGAGCTGTTTTTT

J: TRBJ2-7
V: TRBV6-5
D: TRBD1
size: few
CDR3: CASRPGQGAVYEQYF
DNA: TGTGCCAGCAGGCCTGGACAGGGGGCGGTTTACGAGCAGTACTTC

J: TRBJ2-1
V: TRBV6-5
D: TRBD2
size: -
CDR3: CASSWGTSGPLNEQFF
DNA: TGTGCCAGCAGTTGGGGGACTAGCGGGCCCCTTAATGAGCAGTTCTTC

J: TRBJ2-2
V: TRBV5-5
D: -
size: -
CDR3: CASSLGPSGNTGELFF
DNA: TGTGCCAGCAGCTTAGGACCAAGCGGGAACACCGGGGAGCTGTTTTTT

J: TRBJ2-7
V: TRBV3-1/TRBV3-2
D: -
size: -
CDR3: CASSQEEYEQYF
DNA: TGTGCCAGCAGCCAAGAGGAGTACGAGCAGTACTTC

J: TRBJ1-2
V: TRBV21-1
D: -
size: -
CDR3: CASSIRQGINYGYTF
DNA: TGTGCCAGCAGCATTAGACAGGGTATTAACTATGGCTACACCTTC

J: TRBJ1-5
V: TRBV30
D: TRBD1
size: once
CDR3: CAWSVQGNQPQHF
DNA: TGTGCCTGGAGTGTACAGGGGAATCAGCCCCAGCATTTT

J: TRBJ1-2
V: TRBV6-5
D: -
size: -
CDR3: CASSYMGGGYGYTF
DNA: TGTGCCAGCAGTTACATGGGGGGCGGCTATGGCTACACCTTC

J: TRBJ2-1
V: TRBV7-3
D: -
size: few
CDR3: CATRERGGNSYNEQFF
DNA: TGTGCCACAAGGGAACGAGGGGGGAACTCCTACAATGAGCAGTTCTTC

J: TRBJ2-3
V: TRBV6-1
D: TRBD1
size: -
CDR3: CASSDPGTGADTQYF
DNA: TGTGCCAGCAGTGACCCCGGGACAGGGGCAGATACGCAGTATTTT

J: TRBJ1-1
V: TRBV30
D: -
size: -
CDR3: CAWSVEGSTEAFF
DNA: TGTGCCTGGAGTGTTGAGGGAAGCACTGAAGCTTTCTTT

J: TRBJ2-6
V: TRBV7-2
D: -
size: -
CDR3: CASSQRGATSVPGANVLTF
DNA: TGTGCCAGCAGCCAAAGGGGGGCCACAAGTGTGCCTGGGGCCAACGTCCTGACTTTC

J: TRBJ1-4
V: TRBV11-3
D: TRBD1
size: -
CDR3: CASSYLGTGGEKLFF
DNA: TGTGCCAGCAGCTACTTGGGGACAGGGGGAGAAAAACTGTTTTTT

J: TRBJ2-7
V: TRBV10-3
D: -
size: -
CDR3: CAISSTGSSYEQYF
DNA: TGTGCCATCAGTAGCACCGGTAGCTCCTACGAGCAGTACTTC

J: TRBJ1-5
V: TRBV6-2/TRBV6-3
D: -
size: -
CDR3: CASSPAFWGGRGNQPQHF
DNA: TGTGCCAGCAGTCCAGCGTTTTGGGGGGGTCGCGGCAATCAGCCCCAGCATTTT

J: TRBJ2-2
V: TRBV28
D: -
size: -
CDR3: CASSQGTNTGELFF
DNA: TGTGCCAGCAGCCAGGGCACGAACACCGGGGAGCTGTTTTTT

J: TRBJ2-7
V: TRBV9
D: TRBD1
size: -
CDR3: CASSPRTGSTSDEQYF
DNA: TGTGCCAGCAGCCCCCGGACAGGTTCTACTTCGGACGAGCAGTACTTC

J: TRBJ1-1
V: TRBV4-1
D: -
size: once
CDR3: CASSQGPSYTEAFF
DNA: TGCGCCAGCAGCCAAGGGCCTTCCTACACTGAAGCTTTCTTT

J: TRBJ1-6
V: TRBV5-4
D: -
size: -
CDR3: CASSWDTPRDNSPLHF
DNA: TGTGCCAGCAGCTGGGACACTCCAAGGGATAATTCACCCCTCCACTTT